Below are 15 T cell receptor beta chains sequenced from a single sample in a study of cytomegalovirus exposure and HLA in healthy donors listed by TCRdb under 2017. Library preparation used the immunoSEQ multiplex PCR assay. For the multiplex PCR, a mixture combining 60 forward primers for TCR Vbeta segments and 13 reverse primers for TCR Jbeta segments was used. TCRdb carries this immuneACCESS record with in-frame sequences only. Its versions omit some clonotypes, under half of them owing to an unresolved V gene in the studies checked, with the rest unexplained. This sample has approximately 67,000 clones in its table, and around 91% of those were observed once. The leading ten clones occupy around 10% of the sample. The sequencing input was PBMCs. The receptors derive from a woman under 40 in good health and CMV-seropositive.

The rearrangement links TRBV28 to TRBJ1-2; the match to TRBD1 covers 8 bases. J gave up 8 bases and V 5 bases, and 10 bases lay outside the gene matches. Germline loops: CDR1 MDHEN, CDR2 SYDVKM. The CDR3 runs to 14 residues. The DNA of the CDR3 is TGTGCCAGCAGTCCGGGACAGGCGCCGGGGGGCTACACCTTC. It specifies CASSPGQAPGGYTF.

J is TRBJ2-7 and V is TRBV4-1; 8 bases map to TRBD2. The CDR3 loop spans 15 amino acids. Trimming took 4 bases from V and 2 from J; bases not matched to a gene: 7. Germline CDR1 is MGHRA and CDR2 is YSYEKL. The CDR3 sequence: CASSRQAGVAYEQYF. The CDR3 nucleotides are TGCGCCAGCAGCCGTCAAGCGGGAGTGGCCTACGAGCAGTACTTC.

J is TRBJ2-2 and V is TRBV9; TRBD2 matches at 11 bases. This CDR3 comprises 16 residues. Germline-derived CDR1 and CDR2 are SGDLS and YYNGEE. The V and J ends lost 3 bases and 4 bases, in that order; junction bases with no gene match: 5. The CDR3 loop is CASSASGTSGTGELFF. CDR3 coding DNA: TGTGCCAGCAGCGCATCCGGGACTAGCGGCACCGGGGAGCTGTTTTTT.

The chain employs TRBV6-5 and TRBJ1-1; possible D gene TRBD1, 5 bases. V was clipped by 10 bases and J by 0 bases, with 15 bases between them. CDR1 is MNHEY and CDR2 is SVGAGI in the germline V gene. The CDR3 contains 14 residues. The CDR3 sequence is CATTLGGLNTEAFF. The CDR3, as DNA: TGTGCCACCACACTCGGGGGATTGAACACTGAAGCTTTCTTT.

This clone has just one count. This sequence joins TRBV5-8 and TRBJ2-2; 7 bases map to TRBD1. Germline CDR1 reads SGHTS; CDR2 reads YDEGEE. This CDR3 comprises 16 residues. After removal of 4 bases from V and 3 bases from J, the junction contained 9 bases not matched to a gene. This CDR3 is CASSDSGTVYTGELFF. The CDR3 coding sequence is TGTGCCAGCAGCGACTCCGGGACAGTATACACCGGGGAGCTGTTTTTT.

This clone has more than one count but fewer than ten. V is TRBV5-8 and J is TRBJ2-3, with 7 bases lining up with TRBD2. The ends lost 3 bases at V and 2 bases at J; junction bases unmatched: 6. The CDR3 totals 15 residues. CDR1 is SGHTS, CDR2 YDEGEE, per germline. CDR3 nucleotide sequence: TGTGCCAGCAGCTACCGGGGGGAGCTCACAGATACGCAGTATTTT. This translates into CASSYRGELTDTQYF.

The chain joins TRBV10-2 to TRBJ2-3; the match to TRBD2 covers 7 bases. The germline gives CDR1 WSHSY, CDR2 SAAADI. The CDR3 spans 15 residues. The V segment lost 3 bases and the J segment 6 bases; nucleotides outside the gene matches: 9. The CDR3 spells CASSEVAGPRDTQYF. The CDR3 nucleotides read TGCGCCAGCAGTGAAGTAGCGGGTCCGAGGGATACGCAGTATTTT.

This chain joins TRBV6-1 and TRBJ2-7, with D possibly being TRBD2 (5 bases). V lost 11 bases and J lost 1, with 18 bases in between. Germline CDR1 is MNHNS and CDR2 is SASEGT. The CDR3 is made up of 14 amino acids. CDR3 nucleotides: TGTGCCGGGCGGGTGGGAGCGGAATCCTACGAGCAGTACTTC. Protein product: CAGRVGAESYEQYF.

The chain employs TRBV19 and TRBJ2-6, with unresolved D. V was clipped by 5 bases and J by 0 bases, with 11 bases between them. Germline V CDR1 and CDR2: LNHDA, SQIVND (reference sequence). CDR3 length: 16 residues. CDR3 bases: TGTGCCAGTAGTTTCGGCGGAAACTCTGGGGCCAACGTCCTGACTTTC. Translation: CASSFGGNSGANVLTF. The entire variable domain, with the rest obtained from reference TRBV19 and TRBJ2-6, is as follows: DGGITQSPKYLFRKEGQNVTLSCEQNLNHDAMYWYRQDPGQGLRLIYYSQIVNDFQKGDIAEGYSVSREKKESFPLTVTSAQKNPTAFYLCASSFGGNSGANVLTFGAGSRLTVL.

The CDR3 DNA is TGTGCCAGTAGTATTGGCGGGTCGTACCCTGAGCAGTTCTTC. Its protein product is CASSIGGSYPEQFF. This chain links TRBV19 with TRBJ2-1, with D perhaps TRBD2 (5 bases). The CDR3 sequence is 14 residues long. V lost 3 bases and J 9 bases, leaving 15 bases between the germline ends. Germline V gene data show CDR1 as LNHDA and CDR2 as SQIVND (reference sequence).

This clone was counted only a few times. The chain combines TRBV4-1 with TRBJ1-1; D gene ambiguous. V dropped 1 base and J dropped 1 base, with 10 bases sitting between them. The CDR3 is 15 amino acids. Looked up from germline, CDR1 is MGHRA and CDR2 is YSYEKL. CDR3: CASSQVVSGNTEAFF. The CDR3 DNA reads as TGCGCCAGCAGCCAAGTTGTCAGCGGGAACACTGAAGCTTTCTTT.

The CDR3 loop reads CASSEGVQQETQYF. DNA for the CDR3: TGTGCCAGCAGTGAAGGGGTGCAGCAAGAGACCCAGTACTTC. V usage is TRBV6-5 and J usage is TRBJ2-5, with D possibly matching TRBD1 (5 bases). Germline V gene sequence: CDR1 MNHEY, CDR2 SVGAGI. V was trimmed by 5 bases and J by 2 bases, leaving 12 bases between them. The CDR3 length is 14 residues.

The chain is built from TRBV5-1 and TRBJ2-3; weak D call: TRBD1 (6 bases). V lost 0 bases, J lost 3 bases, and 11 bases lay in between. Germline CDR1 and CDR2: SGHRS and YFSETQ. The CDR3 consists of 15 residues. In nucleotides, the CDR3 is TGCGCCAGCAGCTTGGTGGGGCAGGGGACAGATACGCAGTATTTT. Protein: CASSLVGQGTDTQYF.

This clone was seen just once. The chain links TRBV15 to TRBJ2-5, with 9 bases identical to TRBD2. Germline assignment: CDR1 LNHNV and CDR2 YYDKDF (reference sequence). CDR3 length: 17 residues. The V and J ends lost 3 bases and 2 bases, in that order; junction bases with no gene match: 10. This chain's CDR3 is CATSREELAGRQETQYF. The CDR3 bases are TGTGCCACCAGCAGGGAGGAACTAGCGGGTCGACAAGAGACCCAGTACTTC.

The chain joins TRBV30 to TRBJ2-1; 14 bases agree with TRBD2. The CDR3 consists of 16 residues. V shed 4 bases, J shed 8 bases, and the junction held 10 bases outside the gene matches. Germline CDR1 GTSNPN, CDR2 SVGIG (reference sequence). The CDR3, as DNA: TGTGCCTGGACCTCGTCCGGGACTAGCGGGGGCCATGAGCAGTTCTTC. As protein: CAWTSSGTSGGHEQFF. Using reference TRBV30 and TRBJ2-1 for the parts outside the CDR3, the full variable domain is SQTIHQWPATLVQPVGSPLSLECTVEGTSNPNLYWYRQAAGRGLQLLFYSVGIGQISSEVPQNLSASRPQDRQFILSSKKLLLSDSGFYLCAWTSSGTSGGHEQFFGPGTRLTVL.